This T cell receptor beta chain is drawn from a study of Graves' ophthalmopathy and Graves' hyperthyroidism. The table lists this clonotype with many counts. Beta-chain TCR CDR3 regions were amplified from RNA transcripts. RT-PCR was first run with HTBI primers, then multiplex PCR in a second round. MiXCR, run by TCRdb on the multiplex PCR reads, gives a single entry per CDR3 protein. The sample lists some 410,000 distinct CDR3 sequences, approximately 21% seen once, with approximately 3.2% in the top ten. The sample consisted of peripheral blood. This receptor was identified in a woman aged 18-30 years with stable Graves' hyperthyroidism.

CDR3 DNA: TGTGCCAGCAGCCCCGACCCAGAGACCCAGTACTTC. Amino acids: CASSPDPETQYF. This chain connects TRBV3-1 to TRBJ2-5; D unresolved. CDR1 is LGHDT and CDR2 is YNNKEL in the germline V gene (reference sequence). CDR3 length: 12 residues. Trimming pared 4 bases from V and 4 bases from J, leaving 7 bases between.